This TCR beta chain was sequenced during a study of shared clonotypes between healthy human individuals. The V gene end was trimmed by 8 bases and the J gene end by 4 bases; junction bases not matched to a gene: 8. The CDR3 has 14 amino acids. Germline CDR1 LNHDA, CDR2 SQIVND (reference sequence). The assay was immunoSEQ multiplex PCR, and TCRdb's table has in-frame clones only and misses some. Found here are 450,000 to 550,000 clones, more than 65% of them singletons; the top ten hold 10% to 15%. The donors, all of them Caucasian adults, lived in Nashville, Tennessee. The rearrangement uses TRBV19 and TRBJ2-3, with TRBD2 matching 8 bases. This TCR was recovered from a woman aged 40 to 50 in good health. Some clones in this sample may be carry-over from other donors' samples. The sequenced sample consisted of PBMCs. In nucleotides, the CDR3 is TGTGCCAGTGGACCACGGGAGGGGGCAGATACGCAGTATTTT. Protein: CASGPREGADTQYF.